These T cell receptor beta chains were read from a single sample in a study of shared clonotypes between healthy human individuals. Using immunoSEQ multiplex PCR, the repertoire was profiled, and TCRdb retains in-frame clones only, with some absent. The sample lists approximately 510,000 clones; 79% were seen once. What was sequenced was PBMCs. These TCRs come from a woman in her forties in good health. Some clones in this sample may be carry-over from other donors' samples. CDR3s include the opening cysteine and the closing phenylalanine or tryptophan. The D gene is left open where the match is weak. Clone size appears in some rows only: once, few, many, or a class for an expanded clone.

-	TRBD1	TRBJ1-2	TRBV19	TGTGCCAGTAGCCCTAGGACGGGACAGGGTAACTATGGCTACACCTTC	CASSPRTGQGNYGYTF
-	TRBD1	TRBJ2-2	TRBV19	TGTGCCAGTAGTATAGATCCGGGACAGGGGTCGACCGGGGAGCTGTTTTTT	CASSIDPGQGSTGELFF
few	-	TRBJ1-1	TRBV5-5	TGTGCCAGCAGCAACTCAGGGGACACTGAAGCTTTCTTT	CASSNSGDTEAFF
-	-	TRBJ2-5	TRBV6-4	TGTGCCAGCAGCGCTAACTTCGGGGAGACCCAGTACTTC	CASSANFGETQYF
-	TRBD1	TRBJ1-1	TRBV6-1	TGTGCCAGCAGTGAAAACAGGGGCTCGGAAGCTTTCTTT	CASSENRGSEAFF
few	-	TRBJ1-1	TRBV6-1	TGTGCCAGCAGTCGTCAGAACACTGAAGCTTTCTTT	CASSRQNTEAFF
-	TRBD1	TRBJ2-5	TRBV15	TGTGCCACTGCACGGGACAGGCAAGAGACCCAGTACTTC	CATARDRQETQYF
-	-	TRBJ2-1	TRBV9	TGTGCCAGCAGCGTAGAGTTCGGCCAGCGGTTCTTC	CASSVEFGQRFF
-	-	TRBJ2-3	TRBV20-1	TGCAGCCTTCAAACTTCAGATACGCAGTATTTT	CSLQTSDTQYF
-	TRBD1	TRBJ2-1	TRBV28	TGTGCCACCAGGGGGACAGGGGGCCCCGGGGGGAGAAGTGAGCAGTTCTTC	CATRGTGGPGGRSEQFF
-	TRBD2	TRBJ2-7	TRBV2	TGTGCCAGCTACCGTCGGGAGGGCGCGTTTTACGAGCAGTACTTC	CASYRREGAFYEQYF
-	TRBD1	TRBJ2-7	TRBV29-1	TGCAGCGTTGATGGGGTGGGACAGAGATACTTC	CSVDGVGQRYF
-	-	TRBJ1-5	TRBV7-2	TGTGCCAGCAGCTTATTCGGACAGCTCAATCAGCCCCAGCATTTT	CASSLFGQLNQPQHF
-	-	TRBJ1-5	TRBV21-1	TGTGCCAGCAGCAAGCCTTCTAATCAGCCCCAGCATTTT	CASSKPSNQPQHF
-	-	TRBJ1-5	TRBV7-8	TGTGCCAGCAGCCCCCGAATTAGGGGCGCGGGTCAGCCCCAGCATTTT	CASSPRIRGAGQPQHF
-	-	TRBJ2-7	TRBV29-1	TGCAGCGTTGGGTTTTGGGGCTCATACACCTACGAGCAGTACTTC	CSVGFWGSYTYEQYF
few	-	TRBJ2-5	TRBV5-1	TGCGCCAGCAGCCCCCGTGAGTGGGAGACCCAGTACTTC	CASSPREWETQYF
-	-	TRBJ2-6	TRBV28	TGTGCCAGCAGTTTATCGGGCAGCTTCTCTGGGGCCAACGTCCTGACTTTC	CASSLSGSFSGANVLTF
-	TRBD1	TRBJ2-1	TRBV29-1	TGCAGCGCTGCCGGGACAGGCCGCATTGAGCAGTTCTTC	CSAAGTGRIEQFF
-	-	TRBJ2-4	TRBV28	TGTGCCACCTGGGTCCGAAGGGGAAACATTCAGTACTTC	CATWVRRGNIQYF
-	-	TRBJ1-2	TRBV6-1	TGTGCCAGCAGTGAAAATCCGGGCCTTGGCTACACCTTC	CASSENPGLGYTF
-	TRBD1	TRBJ2-5	TRBV7-7	TGTGCCAGCAGCTCAACAGGGGGCGGGGAGACCCAGTACTTC	CASSSTGGGETQYF
-	-	TRBJ1-2	TRBV28	TGTGCCAGCAGTTTCCGGGAGAGTGGCTACACCTTC	CASSFRESGYTF
-	TRBD2	TRBJ2-1	TRBV5-1	TGCGCCAGCAGCAACCCTAGCGGGCTAAACAATGAGCAGTTCTTC	CASSNPSGLNNEQFF
few	TRBD1	TRBJ2-7	TRBV2	TGTGCCAGCAGTGAGGGGACAGGAGCCTACGAGCAGTACTTC	CASSEGTGAYEQYF
once	TRBD1	TRBJ1-1	TRBV7-2	TGTGCCAGCAGCTTGGGGGGTAATAGGGGGCGCGAAGCTTTCTTT	CASSLGGNRGREAFF
-	TRBD1	TRBJ1-1	TRBV7-8	TGTGCCAGCAGCTTGGACAGGGGGAGGACTGAAGCTTTCTTT	CASSLDRGRTEAFF
-	-	TRBJ2-5	TRBV2	TGTGCCAGCAGTGACAGTCGAACAGGGAGGGAGACCCAGTACTTC	CASSDSRTGRETQYF
few	-	TRBJ2-3	TRBV4-1	TGCGCCAGCAGCCAAGGCGGGGCGGAAGGCACAGATACGCAGTATTTT	CASSQGGAEGTDTQYF
-	TRBD2	TRBJ2-1	TRBV2	TGTGCCAGCAGTAGCTCGGGGGGCTCCTACAATGAGCAGTTCTTC	CASSSSGGSYNEQFF
-	-	TRBJ1-2	TRBV5-1	TGCGCCAGCAGCCTAGACAGCTTGGACTATGGCTACACCTTC	CASSLDSLDYGYTF
once	TRBD1	TRBJ1-4	TRBV19	TGTGCCAGTAGTATGGGACAGGGACTTGAAAAACTGTTTTTT	CASSMGQGLEKLFF
-	-	TRBJ2-1	TRBV19	TGTGCCAGTAGTATGGTTAGCCCCTACAATGAGCAGTTCTTC	CASSMVSPYNEQFF
few	TRBD2	TRBJ2-1	TRBV9	TGTGCCAGCAGCGCCGCCGGGACTAGCGCATCTGGTGAGCAGTTCTTC	CASSAAGTSASGEQFF
-	-	TRBJ1-3	TRBV19	TGTGCCAGTAGTGCAAGGCATACAGGAAAATCTGGAAACACCATATATTTT	CASSARHTGKSGNTIYF
few	-	TRBJ1-5	TRBV2	TGTGCCAGCAGTGAATCGAGGAACGATCAGCCCCAGCATTTT	CASSESRNDQPQHF